Following are 8 T cell receptor beta chains from one sample sequenced in a study of cytomegalovirus exposure and HLA in healthy donors. PCR amplification relied on 60 Vbeta primers (plus 13 Jbeta primers). The protocol was immunoSEQ multiplex PCR, while the TCRdb copy is restricted to in-frame clones and leaves out a portion. The sample has approximately 82,000 clones, around a tenth seen once; the top ten hold more than 20%. Sequenced: PBMCs. These receptors came from a man aged 55 to 70 in good health and CMV-seropositive.

This clone was found a few times. This chain connects TRBV28 to TRBJ1-2; 9 bases agree with TRBD1. CDR3 size: 21 residues. The V gene's germline CDR1 is MDHEN and CDR2 SYDVKM. V gave up 2 bases and J gave up 2 bases; unmatched junction bases: 21. This CDR3 reads CASSLLGQGLRELASNYGYTF. For the CDR3, the DNA is TGTGCCAGCAGTTTACTGGGACAGGGTTTAAGGGAATTGGCCTCAAACTATGGCTACACCTTC.

This clone was seen a handful of times. This sequence joins TRBV5-8 and TRBJ2-1, with D possibly being TRBD2 (5 bases). Trimming shortened V by 0 bases and J by 8 bases, and 18 bases separated the two germline ends. CDR1 and CDR2 (germline): SGHTS, YDEGEE. This CDR3 contains 16 residues. CDR3 sequence (DNA): TGTGCCAGCAGCTTGGGGCCTCGCTTTGGAGGCGATGAGCAGTTCTTC. Protein: CASSLGPRFGGDEQFF.

J is TRBJ1-3 and V is TRBV7-2, with 7 bases matching TRBD1. V was pared by 1 base and J by 10 bases, with 10 bases of the junction left unmatched. The germline CDR1 and CDR2 sequences are SGHTA and FQGNSA. The CDR3 loop spans 15 amino acids. CDR3 in amino acids: CASSLGGTEGLTIYF. Written as DNA, the CDR3 is TGTGCCAGCAGCTTAGGGGGGACAGAGGGGTTGACCATATATTTT.

The rearrangement links TRBV5-1 to TRBJ2-1; TRBD2 aligns across 9 bases. V lost 2 bases and J lost 4; bases outside the gene matches: 7. Germline V gene data show CDR1 as SGHRS and CDR2 as YFSETQ. This CDR3 spans 16 amino acids. The CDR3 sequence: CASSLGAGGTYNEQFF. The CDR3 coding sequence is TGCGCCAGCAGCTTAGGCGCGGGGGGGACTTACAATGAGCAGTTCTTC.

V is TRBV6-1 and J is TRBJ1-5; 10 bases agree with TRBD1. Germline CDR1 MNHNS, CDR2 SASEGT. The CDR3 has 15 amino acids. The junction had 4 bases not matched to a gene; V was cut back by 5 bases and J by 3 bases. The CDR3, as DNA: TGTGCCAGCAGTCCGGGACAGGGGCCCAATCAGCCCCAGCATTTT. As protein: CASSPGQGPNQPQHF.

The genes are TRBV6-5 and TRBJ1-1; TRBD1 matches at 8 bases. The length of the CDR3 is 15 residues. The germline gives CDR1 MNHEY, CDR2 SVGAGI. V lost 5 bases to trimming and J lost 3 bases; unmatched junction nucleotides: 8. The DNA of the CDR3 is TGTGCCAGCAGTACCTCCGGGACAGGCTACACTGAAGCTTTCTTT. Translated, it gives CASSTSGTGYTEAFF.

V gene TRBV5-1 combines with J gene TRBJ1-5; unclear D gene. This CDR3 has 16 amino acids. Trimming stripped 2 bases from V and 0 bases from J, with 12 bases between. The germline V gene encodes CDR1 SGHRS and CDR2 YFSETQ. The CDR3 region is CASSFEGGNSNQPQHF. The CDR3 DNA reads TGCGCCAGCAGCTTCGAGGGCGGGAATAGCAATCAGCCCCAGCATTTT.

The genes are TRBV2 and TRBJ2-5; D perhaps matches TRBD2 (5 bases). The end of the DNA is better explained by TRBJ2-7, so the J call may be wrong. The V gene's germline CDR1 is SNHLY and CDR2 FYNNEI. There are 13 residues in the CDR3. The CDR3 protein is CASSVEVSYEQYF. The CDR3 nucleotides are TGTGCCAGCAGTGTGGAGGTCTCCTACGAGCAGTACTTC.